What follows is one T cell receptor (beta chain) and its context. Its specificity is unknown. This specimen belongs to a study of cytomegalovirus exposure and HLA in healthy donors. Study-level points and caveats: On later analysis, the bulk of CMV-associated TCR beta chains appeared to be HLA-restricted.

The PCR used 60 Vbeta and 13 Jbeta primers. Sequenced by immunoSEQ multiplex PCR; TCRdb stores in-frame clones only, minus some. The sample records under 35,000 clones, about 63% being singletons. This TCR was sampled from a man aged 50 to 60 in good health and CMV-seropositive. Sequenced input: PBMCs.

CDR3 DNA: TGCAGCGTTGTCAGCTCCTACAATGAGCAGTTCTTC. Translated, it gives CSVVSSYNEQFF. J is TRBJ2-1 and V is TRBV29-1; D ambiguous. Trimming removed 4 bases from V and 0 bases from J, with 4 bases in between. The CDR3 covers 12 residues. Germline V lookup: CDR1 SQVTM, CDR2 ANQGSEA.